This T cell receptor beta chain was documented in a study of fetal regulatory T cell absence and autoimmunity. General observations from the study: Cord blood and pancreas showed broadly similar TRB gene family usage. Oligoclonal TCR enrichment in pancreas over cord blood reached over 90-fold for some clones.

Sequencing was at survey level. Assay: immunoSEQ multiplex PCR; the TCRdb copy retains only in-frame clones and omits some. The sample records 85,000 to 100,000 clones, around 72% being singletons. V was clipped by 4 bases and J by 0 bases, with 7 bases between them. CDR3 size: 14 residues. Germline CDR1 and CDR2: MGHDK and SYGVNS. This clone was found once. No antigen is known for it. Being one base from a much bigger clone, this may be a read error. The sequenced material came from pancreas tissue. The V call is TRBV25-1, the J call TRBJ1-5; the D is unclear. This sequence originates from a male donor with IPEX syndrome. This chain's CDR3 is CASSGQYSNQPQHF. Here the CDR3 DNA reads TGTGCCAGCAGTGGACAATATAGCAATCAGCCCCAGCATTTT.